These 5 T cell receptor beta chains were all obtained from the same sample, sequenced in a study of shared clonotypes between healthy human individuals (dated by TCRdb to 2020 to 2021). Receptors were amplified or captured by the immunoSEQ multiplex PCR assay. What TCRdb holds here is the immuneACCESS table cut down to in-frame rearrangements. Part of the clones is not present; checked against another copy, under half of the missing clones reflect an unresolved V gene, and the others are unexplained. This sample gives around 2.5 million clones in total; under 95% of them show up just once. The ten largest clones represent approximately 0.35% of the sample. Material: naive CD4+ T cells from PBMCs. What this sample's cell subset or site label stands for: CD45RA+ positively selected. These receptors were taken from a man aged 18 to 29 in good health. Some clones in this sample may be carry-over from other donors' samples.

This clone has just one count. The rearrangement links TRBV6-1 to TRBJ1-1, with TRBD1 as a possible D gene (6 bases). Germline V gene data show CDR1 as MNHNS and CDR2 as SASEGT. The CDR3 covers 15 residues. Trimming took off 5 bases at V and 2 bases at J, with 15 bases between the two ends. CDR3 DNA: TGTGCCAGCAGTCCGAGGGGGGCAGCAAACACTGAAGCTTTCTTT. The encoded protein is CASSPRGAANTEAFF.

The table lists this clone with a count of one. V gene TRBV6-1 combines with J gene TRBJ2-2; tentatively, D is TRBD1 or TRBD2 (5 bases each). The CDR3 has 13 residues. The germline gives CDR1 MNHNS, CDR2 SASEGT. Trimming shortened V by 6 bases and J by 4 bases, and 9 bases separated the two germline ends. The CDR3, as DNA: TGTGCCAGCAGGGGACGGTCCACCGGGGAGCTGTTTTTT. This translates into CASRGRSTGELFF.

About this clone itself: Distinct nucleotide sequences in the sample also encode this CDR3. The CDR3 nucleotides read TGCGCCAGCAGCTTGGTCCTGGAGGGGGAGACCCAGTACTTC. Translated: CASSLVLEGETQYF. The rearrangement links TRBV5-1 to TRBJ2-5; D is perhaps TRBD2 (6 bases). This CDR3 is 14 amino acids long. Germline CDR1 and CDR2: SGHRS and YFSETQ. V shed 0 bases and J shed 5 bases, with 11 bases lying between them.

The rearrangement links TRBV15 to TRBJ1-5; TRBD1 aligns across 8 bases. Germline V gene data show CDR1 as LNHNV and CDR2 as YYDKDF (reference sequence). The J segment lost 0 bases and the V segment lost 0 bases, leaving 7 bases of the junction unmatched. The CDR3 has 18 amino acids. The DNA for the CDR3 is TGTGCCACCAGCAGAGATCGACAGGGGTTGAATAGCAATCAGCCCCAGCATTTT. Translating it yields CATSRDRQGLNSNQPQHF.

The chain carries TRBV27 and TRBJ2-3; 13 bases align to TRBD2. Germline CDR1 and CDR2: MNHEY and SMNVEV (reference sequence). Trimming cost V 5 bases and J 4 bases; bases outside gene matches: 9. CDR3 length: 17 residues. Here the CDR3 DNA reads TGTGCCAGCAGTGGACTAGCGGGAGTGTATGACCCAGATACGCAGTATTTT. This codes for CASSGLAGVYDPDTQYF.